These 29 T cell receptor beta chains were sequenced from one sample in a study of blood T cells in healthy people across ages. Using a J-beta primer mix together with a sample-barcoded 5' primer, a second PCR was run for about 6 to 12 cycles. TCRdb re-called the 5' RACE reads through MiXCR, storing one row per CDR3 protein. The sample includes about 1.7 million distinct CDR3 sequences, 28% seen only once; the top ten take 7.7%. Sequencing was carried out using blood. All receptors come from a woman aged 25 to 39 in good health.

The V gene is TRBV4-1, the J gene TRBJ1-2; 7 nucleotides match TRBD1. This CDR3 has 18 residues. Germline CDR1 and CDR2: MGHRA and YSYEKL. Trimming removed 1 base from V and 6 bases from J; junction bases left unmatched: 17. CDR3: CASSQAFLFRQGGDGYTF. For the CDR3, the DNA is TGCGCCAGCAGCCAAGCCTTTCTATTTAGACAGGGAGGCGATGGCTACACCTTC.

With respect to this clonotype: A much bigger clone sits one base away, suggesting this may be a read error. The V gene is TRBV10-3, the J gene TRBJ2-5; D is possibly TRBD1 (5 bases). CDR1 and CDR2 from the germline V gene are ENHRY and SYGVKD. This CDR3 comprises 15 residues. Trimming took off 2 bases at V and 11 bases at J, with 21 bases between the two ends. The CDR3 is CAISESSAGQWTQYF. The CDR3 DNA reads as TGTGCCATCAGTGAGAGTTCTGCAGGACAATGGACGCAGTACTTC.

This chain joins TRBV5-1 and TRBJ2-1; D might be TRBD2 (5 bases). Germline V gives CDR1 SGHRS, CDR2 YFSETQ. The CDR3 runs 16 residues. V was shortened by 2 bases and J by 0 bases, with 12 bases between the two germline ends. CDR3 protein: CASSLLDSSSYNEQFF. Written as DNA, the CDR3 is TGCGCCAGCAGCTTACTGGACTCCAGCTCCTACAATGAGCAGTTCTTC.

In the case of this clonotype: With a much larger clone just one base away, this may be a read error. The CDR3 ends on some other residue instead of the conserved phenylalanine or tryptophan, so this is likely a read error. The rearrangement links TRBV28 to TRBJ2-1, with unresolved D. Germline assignment: CDR1 MDHEN and CDR2 SYDVKM. This CDR3 is 11 amino acids long. Deletions cut 3 bases from V and 10 bases from J, with 7 bases between. This chain's CDR3 is CASSFPGEQFC. CDR3 DNA: TGTGCCAGCAGTTTTCCCGGGGAGCAGTTCTGC.

Concerning this clonotype itself: A much larger clone is a single base away; this may be a read error. The chain uses TRBV12-3 or TRBV12-4 and TRBJ2-6, with D perhaps matching TRBD2 (5 bases). The CDR3 has 15 amino acids. Here the CDR3 reads CAGSFIGAGANVLTF. DNA of the CDR3: TGTGCCGGCAGCTTCATCGGGGCTGGGGCCAACGTCCTGACTTTC.

This sequence joins TRBV7-6 and TRBJ2-3, with D tentatively TRBD1 or TRBD2 (5 bases each). The length of the CDR3 is 14 residues. Trimming cost V 1 base and J 14 bases, with 19 bases left between them. From germline, CDR1 is SGHVS and CDR2 FNYEAQ. CDR3 DNA: TGTGCCAGCAGCTTAGGAGGGTCCCCAGGGCCGGCGTATTTT. This encodes CASSLGGSPGPAYF.

The CDR3 nucleotides are TGTGCCAGCAGTACTACAGCATTAAGAAACTATGGCTACACCTTC. This codes for CASSTTALRNYGYTF. The chain joins TRBV12-3 or TRBV12-4 to TRBJ1-2; D is undetermined. This CDR3 is built from 15 residues. V shed 5 bases and J shed 2 bases, with 15 bases lying between them.

The rearrangement joins TRBV10-3 to TRBJ1-2; the match to TRBD1 covers 11 bases. The CDR3 contains 14 residues. With V trimmed by 6 bases and J by 8 bases, 8 bases remained unmatched. Germline assignment: CDR1 ENHRY and CDR2 SYGVKD. The CDR3, as DNA: TGTGCCATCAGCCCCGGACAGGGGGCGAGGGGCTACACCTTC. It specifies CAISPGQGARGYTF.

There are a few counts of this clonotype. The rearrangement uses TRBV7-2 and TRBJ2-7; the D call may be TRBD1 or TRBD2 (5 bases each). CDR3 length: 14 residues. V was shortened by 2 bases and J by 7 bases, with 15 bases between the two germline ends. Germline CDR1 SGHTA, CDR2 FQGNSA. DNA of the CDR3: TGTGCCAGCAGCTTAACCGCCGGGGCACAGGAGCAGTACTTC. Protein product: CASSLTAGAQEQYF.

This clonotype has only a few counts. V usage is TRBV11-2 and J usage is TRBJ1-2; weak D call: TRBD1 (6 bases). Trimming removed 8 bases from V and 3 bases from J, with 13 bases in between. CDR3 length: 13 residues. The germline gives CDR1 SGHAT, CDR2 FQNNGV. The CDR3 coding sequence is TGTGCCAGCTTTCAAGGGGGGGACTATGGCTACACCTTC. Translating gives CASFQGGDYGYTF.

In regard to this clonotype: At one end, the junction sequence differs from germline, possibly due to a read error. The rearrangement links TRBV7-3 to TRBJ2-1; the D gene is possibly TRBD1 (5 bases). The CDR3 loop spans 15 amino acids. The germline gives CDR1 SGHTA, CDR2 FQGTGA. In DNA form, the CDR3 reads TGTGCCAGCAGCTCGATGAGGACACGATACAATGAGCGGTTCTTC. Translated, it gives CASSSMRTRYNERFF.

This clonotype was recorded many times. CDR3 DNA sequence: TGTGCCAGCAGTGTATCTAGCGGGGGGCCAGATACGCAGTATTTT. Translating gives CASSVSSGGPDTQYF. The V call is TRBV6-4, the J call TRBJ2-3; 11 nucleotides agree with TRBD2. CDR3 size: 15 residues. J was trimmed by 4 bases and V by 4 bases; bases with no gene match: 4. The germline V gene has CDR1 MRHNA and CDR2 SNTAGT.

The J gene is TRBJ2-7, the V gene TRBV7-9; 9 bases line up with TRBD1. Germline V lookup: CDR1 SEHNR, CDR2 FQNEAQ (reference sequence). This CDR3 comprises 15 residues. The V gene end was trimmed by 7 bases and the J gene end by 3 bases; junction bases not matched to a gene: 10. The CDR3 DNA sequence: TGTGCCAGCAACAAGGGACAGGGACTCGTCTACGAGCAGTACTTC. It codes for CASNKGQGLVYEQYF.

This clonotype was counted at least ten times. The V gene is TRBV9, the J gene TRBJ2-5; D may be TRBD1 or TRBD2 (6 bases each). The CDR3 spans 14 residues. V shed 3 bases and J shed 3 bases, with 12 bases lying between them. Germline assignment: CDR1 SGDLS and CDR2 YYNGEE. The CDR3 protein is CASSEGGGEETQYF. Written as DNA, the CDR3 is TGTGCCAGCAGCGAGGGGGGTGGTGAAGAGACCCAGTACTTC. Filled out from reference TRBV9 and TRBJ2-5, the complete variable domain reads DSGVTQTPKHLITATGQRVTLRCSPRSGDLSVYWYQQSLDQGLQFLIQYYNGEERAKGNILERFSAQQFPDLHSELNLSSLELGDSALYFCASSEGGGEETQYFGPGTRLLVL.

This clonotype was detected a few times. The chain is built from TRBV4-2 and TRBJ2-3, with a possible D match to TRBD2 (6 bases). V lost 0 bases and J lost 7, with 20 bases in between. Germline V lookup: CDR1 LGHNA, CDR2 YNFKEQ. This CDR3 is 17 amino acids long. The CDR3 region is CASSQERGGGLVHTQYF. Here the CDR3 DNA reads TGTGCCAGCAGCCAAGAGCGGGGTGGGGGTCTGGTGCATACGCAGTATTTT.

This clonotype has a handful of counts. The rearrangement links TRBV20-1 to TRBJ1-2; 9 bases fit TRBD1. This CDR3 comprises 14 residues. CDR1 is DFQATT and CDR2 is SNEGSKA in the germline V gene (reference sequence). Losses at the gene ends were 2 bases for V and 4 bases for J; bases not matched to a gene: 5. CDR3 nucleotide sequence: TGCAGTGCTAGAAGGGACAGGGCCCCCTATGGCTACACCTTC. It codes for CSARRDRAPYGYTF.

The chain couples TRBV11-2 to TRBJ2-2, with TRBD2 matching over 9 bases. The V segment lost 6 bases and the J segment 5 bases; nucleotides outside the gene matches: 4. Germline assignment: CDR1 SGHAT and CDR2 FQNNGV. The CDR3 covers 14 residues. Written as DNA, the CDR3 is TGTGCCAGCAGGAACCTAGCGGGAACCGGGGAGCTGTTTTTT. Protein sequence: CASRNLAGTGELFF.

CDR3 in DNA: TGTGCCAGCAGCTTCCCGGCGGGAGACGTTTACGAGCAGTACTTC. It codes for CASSFPAGDVYEQYF. The rearrangement links TRBV7-9 to TRBJ2-7; TRBD2 agrees at 7 bases. Germline V lookup: CDR1 SEHNR, CDR2 FQNEAQ (reference sequence). The CDR3 contains 15 residues. The V segment lost 3 bases and the J segment 4 bases; nucleotides outside the gene matches: 9.

V is TRBV28 and J is TRBJ1-2; maybe TRBD1 (6 bases). The V gene's germline CDR1 is MDHEN and CDR2 SYDVKM. V shed 10 bases and J shed 2 bases, with 11 bases lying between them. The CDR3 sequence is 12 residues long. CDR3 nucleotide sequence: TGTGCCACTCGGGACACGAACTATGGCTACACCTTC. Its protein is CATRDTNYGYTF.

Notes on this clonotype: A read error may account for a junction end that differs from germline. The J gene is TRBJ2-7, the V gene TRBV3-1; possibly TRBD2 for D (7 bases). The CDR3 covers 17 residues. In germline, CDR1 is LGHDT, CDR2 YNNKEL (reference sequence). As DNA, the CDR3 is TGTGCCAGCAGCCAACTGGGGGGGCGGGTCGAGACCTACGAGCGGTACTTC. Protein: CASSQLGGRVETYERYF.

This clonotype came up a few times. An end of the junction differs from the germline gene, which may be a read error. V and J are TRBV9 and TRBJ2-7, with 10 bases matching TRBD1. The CDR3 contains 14 residues. CDR1 is SGDLS, CDR2 YYNGEE, per germline. CDR3: CASNVGTGEHEQYF. In DNA, the CDR3 is TGTGCCAGCAACGTAGGGACAGGGGAGCACGAGCAGTACTTC.

The chain combines TRBV11-2 with TRBJ2-1; 7 nucleotides align to TRBD2. J lost 13 bases, V lost 5 bases, and 20 bases had no gene match. Germline CDR1 and CDR2: SGHAT and FQNNGV. The CDR3 covers 16 residues. Here the CDR3 DNA reads TGTGCCAGCAGCGGAATCTGGGGGAGGGCCATGGAGACCCAGTTCTTC. Protein product: CASSGIWGRAMETQFF. Full variable domain (remainder filled in from reference TRBV11-2 and TRBJ2-1): EAGVAQSPRYKIIEKRQSVAFWCNPISGHATLYWYQQILGQGPKLLIQFQNNGVVDDSQLPKDRFSAERLKGVDSTLKIQPAKLEDSAVYLCASSGIWGRAMETQFFGPGTRLTVL.

This chain joins TRBV20-1 and TRBJ2-7; D gene unclear. The length of the CDR3 is 15 residues. Germline loops: CDR1 DFQATT, CDR2 SNEGSKA (reference sequence). Trimming pared 0 bases from V and 0 bases from J, leaving 12 bases between. The CDR3 spells CSARDPSVSSYEQYF. DNA for the CDR3: TGCAGTGCTAGAGATCCAAGCGTGAGCTCCTACGAGCAGTACTTC.

The chain employs TRBV7-2 and TRBJ1-3; D ambiguous. CDR1 SGHTA and CDR2 FQGNSA come from the germline V gene. The CDR3 has 16 amino acids. V lost 5 bases and J lost 1, with 15 bases in between. CDR3 DNA: TGTGCCAGCAGCCCTTTGGGCCGGAGGTCTGGAAACACCATATATTTT. Translation gives CASSPLGRRSGNTIYF.

Here the CDR3 reads CASSQGHLAKNIQYF. DNA for the CDR3: TGTGCCAGCAGCCAAGGACACCTAGCCAAAAACATTCAGTACTTC. The chain links TRBV3-1 to TRBJ2-4; D gene uncertain. V was pared by 1 base and J by 0 bases, with 7 bases between. The length of the CDR3 is 15 residues. Germline V gives CDR1 LGHDT, CDR2 YNNKEL (reference sequence).

This clonotype has more than one count but fewer than ten. The V and J genes are TRBV7-9 and TRBJ2-3; D gene uncertain. Germline loops: CDR1 SEHNR, CDR2 FQNEAQ (reference sequence). V was pared by 7 bases and J by 0 bases, with 8 bases between. The CDR3 loop spans 13 amino acids. The CDR3 region is CASMAASTDTQYF. DNA for the CDR3: TGTGCCAGCATGGCAGCTAGCACAGATACGCAGTATTTT.

This clonotype was picked up many times. The chain couples TRBV7-7 to TRBJ2-7; 10 positions agree with TRBD2. The trim removed 5 bases at V and 4 bases at J, leaving 11 bases unmatched. CDR1 is SSHAT, CDR2 FNYEAQ, per germline (reference sequence). The CDR3 is 16 residues long. CDR3 DNA: TGTGCCAGCAGCCCCGACCCAATAGCGGGGGGTTACGAGCAGTACTTC. Its protein is CASSPDPIAGGYEQYF.

Many counts were recorded for this clonotype. V is TRBV6-5 and J is TRBJ2-7, with TRBD1 matching over 8 bases. The CDR3 sequence is 15 residues long. Trimming at V came to 6 bases and at J to 4 bases, leaving 11 bases not matched to a gene. Germline CDR1 MNHEY, CDR2 SVGAGI. CDR3 sequence: CASSHMGQAPYEQYF. CDR3 coding DNA: TGTGCCAGCAGCCACATGGGACAGGCTCCGTACGAGCAGTACTTC.

The V call is TRBV11-2, the J call TRBJ2-3; D remains unclear. V lost 5 bases to trimming and J lost 2 bases, with 17 bases between them. The CDR3 has 16 residues. CDR1 is SGHAT and CDR2 is FQNNGV in the germline V gene. The CDR3 bases are TGTGCCAGCAGCCCCGGATCATCCAGCTACACAGATACGCAGTATTTT. Translation: CASSPGSSSYTDTQYF.